One and the same sample provided the 9 T cell receptor beta chains below, sequenced in a study of blood T cell repertoires in COVID-19 (dated by TCRdb to the early 2020s). Libraries were built with the immunoSEQ multiplex PCR assay. Not all clones reach the TCRdb copy of this immuneACCESS table, which keeps in-frame sequences only. Checked studies attribute under half of the gap to unresolved V genes and leave the rest unexplained. The sample profile shows roughly 200,000 clones; around 94% of them were found once. Of the sample, 0.6% to 0.9% falls within the top ten clones. Material: peripheral blood. The receptor set was obtained from a man aged 30-40 years with COVID-19, enrolled during active disease.

V gene TRBV2 combines with J gene TRBJ1-5; a possible D gene is TRBD1 (6 bases). Trimming shortened V by 6 bases and J by 1 base, and 13 bases separated the two germline ends. Germline values: CDR1 SNHLY, CDR2 FYNNEI. The CDR3 has 15 residues. Here the CDR3 DNA reads TGTGCCAGCAGGCCCCAGGGGCAGAGCAATCAGCCCCAGCATTTT. It codes for CASRPQGQSNQPQHF.

This clone was counted once. The same CDR3 also results from other DNA sequences found in this sample. The V gene is TRBV2, the J gene TRBJ1-6; 7 bases are shared with TRBD1. Trimming took 1 base from V and 7 from J; bases not matched to a gene: 1. This CDR3 spans 14 amino acids. From germline, CDR1 is SNHLY and CDR2 FYNNEI. The DNA of the CDR3 is TGTGCCAGCAGTGAAGGGACAGGAAATTCACCCCTCCACTTT. Translation gives CASSEGTGNSPLHF.

The chain combines TRBV19 with TRBJ1-5; D remains unclear. The V end lost 6 bases, the J end lost 7 bases, and 13 bases lay between the germline ends. Germline V CDR1 and CDR2: LNHDA, SQIVND (reference sequence). This CDR3 is 13 amino acids long. This CDR3 reads CASSLGREQPQHF. In nucleotides, the CDR3 is TGTGCCAGTAGCCTCGGCCGGGAACAGCCCCAGCATTTT.

This clone was detected only a few times. The chain joins TRBV10-2 to TRBJ2-7; weak D call: TRBD1 (6 bases). The germline CDR1 and CDR2 sequences are WSHSY and SAAADI. This CDR3 contains 14 residues. The V end lost 3 bases, the J end lost 7 bases, and 16 bases lay between the germline ends. The CDR3 nucleotides read TGCGCCAGCAGTGAAGGGCAGGGGATTCGGGAGCAGTACTTC. Its translation is CASSEGQGIREQYF.

The chain recombines TRBV6-5 with TRBJ1-2; no definite D call. The germline V gene has CDR1 MNHEY and CDR2 SVGAGI. V lost 0 bases and J 6 bases, leaving 14 bases between the germline ends. This CDR3 is 15 amino acids long. CDR3: CASSYSPGGLDGYTF. In nucleotides, the CDR3 is TGTGCCAGCAGTTACTCCCCGGGAGGTCTGGATGGCTACACCTTC.

This clone appeared once. V gene TRBV19 combines with J gene TRBJ2-7, with D possibly matching TRBD2 (6 bases). The V gene's germline CDR1 is LNHDA and CDR2 SQIVND (reference sequence). Trimming shortened V by 2 bases and J by 4 bases, and 12 bases separated the two germline ends. CDR3 length: 14 amino acids. The CDR3 here is CASSILAGPYEQYF. The CDR3 bases are TGTGCCAGTAGTATATTGGCGGGACCGTACGAGCAGTACTTC.

In this sample, this clone turned up once. Sequence at one end of the junction differs from germline and may be a read error. This chain joins TRBV5-6 and TRBJ1-4; TRBD1 matches at 9 bases. Germline CDR1 SGHDT, CDR2 YYEEEE. This CDR3 contains 14 residues. CDR3 residues: CASNLGQGDEKLFF. CDR3 sequence (DNA): TGTGCCAGCAACTTGGGACAGGGAGATGAAAAACTGTTTTTT. Based on the CDR3 plus reference TRBV5-6 and TRBJ1-4, the full variable domain is DAGVTQSPTHLIKTRGQQVTLRCSPKSGHDTVSWYQQALGQGPQFIFQYYEEEERQRGNFPDRFSGHQFPNYSSELNVNALLLGDSALYLCASNLGQGDEKLFFGSGTQLSVL.

V and J are TRBV6-5 and TRBJ2-1; a possible D gene is TRBD1 (6 bases). The CDR3 totals 13 residues. Per germline, CDR1 MNHEY and CDR2 SVGAGI. V was shortened by 10 bases and J by 0 bases, with 10 bases between the two germline ends. Written as DNA, the CDR3 is TGTGCCACCACAGGGAGCTCCTACAATGAGCAGTTCTTC. It translates to CATTGSSYNEQFF.

V usage is TRBV5-6 and J usage is TRBJ1-1, with D possibly TRBD1 on 6 matching bases. This CDR3 contains 15 residues. V was pared by 1 base and J by 1 base, with 11 bases between. From germline, CDR1 is SGHDT and CDR2 YYEEEE. The CDR3 spells CASSLMDRTNTEAFF. The CDR3 coding sequence is TGTGCCAGCAGCTTGATGGACAGAACGAACACTGAAGCTTTCTTT.